The rows below give T cell receptor beta chains drawn from one sample of a study of cytomegalovirus exposure and HLA in healthy donors. Measured with immunoSEQ multiplex PCR; TCRdb has only the in-frame clones, and not every one. The sample includes about 190,000 clones, around 88% of them seen just once. Input material: PBMCs. Source of these receptors: a young woman in good health and CMV-seronegative. The CDR3 runs from the conserved cysteine through the conserved F or W. Each record gives: D gene, J gene, V gene, CDR3 length, clone size, CDR3 protein, CDR3 DNA. A D gene is named only where the DNA matches it firmly. Clone sizes are given selectively: once, few, many, or a class where the clone is expanded.

D gene: TRBD2; J gene: TRBJ2-5; V gene: TRBV10-3; CDR3 length: 14; clone size: -; CDR3 protein: CAISIAGGQETQYF; CDR3 DNA: TGTGCCATCAGTATAGCGGGAGGGCAAGAGACCCAGTACTTC
D gene: -; J gene: TRBJ1-1; V gene: TRBV12-5; CDR3 length: 14; clone size: -; CDR3 protein: CASGRIGEDTEAFF; CDR3 DNA: TGTGCTAGTGGGAGGATAGGGGAAGACACTGAAGCTTTCTTT
D gene: -; J gene: TRBJ1-2; V gene: TRBV19; CDR3 length: 15; clone size: -; CDR3 protein: CASTRDTGSNYGYTF; CDR3 DNA: TGTGCCAGTACCAGGGACACCGGATCTAACTATGGCTACACCTTC
D gene: -; J gene: TRBJ2-7; V gene: TRBV9; CDR3 length: 12; clone size: -; CDR3 protein: CASSVGRGEQYF; CDR3 DNA: TGTGCCAGCAGCGTCGGAAGAGGCGAGCAGTACTTC
D gene: -; J gene: TRBJ2-7; V gene: TRBV13; CDR3 length: 19; clone size: -; CDR3 protein: CASSPSSGIGSVRSYEQYF; CDR3 DNA: TGTGCCAGCAGCCCCTCATCAGGAATAGGTTCTGTTCGGTCCTACGAGCAGTACTTC
D gene: TRBD2; J gene: TRBJ2-7; V gene: TRBV19; CDR3 length: 19; clone size: -; CDR3 protein: CASSDRQKILAGVVYEQYF; CDR3 DNA: TGTGCCAGTTCCGACAGACAAAAGATACTAGCGGGAGTGGTGTACGAGCAGTACTTC
D gene: TRBD2; J gene: TRBJ2-3; V gene: TRBV5-6; CDR3 length: 18; clone size: few; CDR3 protein: CASGSTASGIPVVDTQYF; CDR3 DNA: TGTGCCAGCGGATCCACGGCTAGCGGGATTCCTGTTGTAGATACGCAGTATTTT
D gene: -; J gene: TRBJ1-1; V gene: TRBV7-9; CDR3 length: 15; clone size: -; CDR3 protein: CASSSTQGPNTEAFF; CDR3 DNA: TGTGCCAGCAGCTCAACACAGGGACCTAACACTGAAGCTTTCTTT
D gene: TRBD2; J gene: TRBJ2-7; V gene: TRBV28; CDR3 length: 15; clone size: -; CDR3 protein: CASSFGLAELYEQYF; CDR3 DNA: TGTGCCAGCAGTTTCGGACTAGCGGAACTTTACGAGCAGTACTTT
D gene: TRBD2; J gene: TRBJ2-1; V gene: TRBV11-3; CDR3 length: 15; clone size: -; CDR3 protein: CASSPSGSFNNEQFF; CDR3 DNA: TGTGCCAGCAGCCCGAGCGGGAGTTTCAACAATGAGCAGTTCTTC
D gene: TRBD1; J gene: TRBJ1-2; V gene: TRBV4-1; CDR3 length: 15; clone size: -; CDR3 protein: CASSPLDRGTYGYTF; CDR3 DNA: TGCGCCAGCAGCCCGTTGGACAGGGGGACGTATGGCTACACCTTC
D gene: -; J gene: TRBJ1-5; V gene: TRBV5-8; CDR3 length: 14; clone size: few; CDR3 protein: CASSLETANQPQHF; CDR3 DNA: TGTGCCAGCAGCTTGGAGACAGCGAATCAGCCCCAGCATTTT
D gene: -; J gene: TRBJ2-2; V gene: TRBV7-3; CDR3 length: 15; clone size: once; CDR3 protein: CASSLDGGWTGELFF; CDR3 DNA: TGTGCCAGCAGCTTAGACGGCGGATGGACCGGGGAGCTGTTTTTT
D gene: -; J gene: TRBJ2-5; V gene: TRBV30; CDR3 length: 12; clone size: -; CDR3 protein: CAWSTRRETQYF; CDR3 DNA: TGTGCCTGGAGTACAAGGCGGGAGACCCAGTACTTC
D gene: -; J gene: TRBJ1-4; V gene: TRBV20-1; CDR3 length: 11; clone size: -; CDR3 protein: CSGVSNEKLFF; CDR3 DNA: TGCAGTGGCGTGTCAAATGAAAAACTGTTTTTT
D gene: -; J gene: TRBJ2-2; V gene: TRBV4-2; CDR3 length: 16; clone size: -; CDR3 protein: CASSQDLLTNTGELFF; CDR3 DNA: TGTGCCAGCAGCCAAGATTTACTAACGAACACCGGGGAGCTGTTTTTT
D gene: -; J gene: TRBJ2-5; V gene: TRBV5-1; CDR3 length: 13; clone size: -; CDR3 protein: CASSWAYQETQYF; CDR3 DNA: TGCGCCAGCAGTTGGGCGTACCAAGAGACCCAGTACTTC
D gene: TRBD1; J gene: TRBJ1-2; V gene: TRBV5-1; CDR3 length: 14; clone size: -; CDR3 protein: CASSRDRGPYGYTF; CDR3 DNA: TGCGCCAGCAGCAGAGACAGGGGTCCCTATGGCTACACCTTC
D gene: -; J gene: TRBJ2-3; V gene: TRBV6-4; CDR3 length: 14; clone size: -; CDR3 protein: CASSKGPGDHTQYF; CDR3 DNA: TGTGCCAGCAGCAAGGGACCAGGGGACCATACGCAGTATTTT
D gene: -; J gene: TRBJ2-7; V gene: TRBV4-1; CDR3 length: 17; clone size: -; CDR3 protein: CASSQGESYSGSYEQYF; CDR3 DNA: TGCGCCAGCAGCCAAGGGGAGAGCTACAGTGGGTCCTACGAGCAGTACTTC
D gene: TRBD2; J gene: TRBJ2-3; V gene: TRBV5-1; CDR3 length: 14; clone size: -; CDR3 protein: CASSPGLALDTQYF; CDR3 DNA: TGCGCCAGCAGCCCAGGACTAGCGTTGGATACGCAGTATTTT
D gene: TRBD1; J gene: TRBJ1-4; V gene: TRBV18; CDR3 length: 15; clone size: -; CDR3 protein: CASSLLDRADEKLFF; CDR3 DNA: TGTGCCAGCTCACTACTGGACAGGGCGGATGAAAAACTGTTTTTT
D gene: -; J gene: TRBJ1-2; V gene: TRBV7-9; CDR3 length: 15; clone size: many; CDR3 protein: CASSSLGRGVDGYTF; CDR3 DNA: TGTGCCAGCAGCTCTTTAGGTAGGGGCGTTGATGGCTACACCTTC
D gene: TRBD1; J gene: TRBJ1-6; V gene: TRBV2; CDR3 length: 13; clone size: few; CDR3 protein: CASLGQGGSPLHF; CDR3 DNA: TGTGCCAGCCTGGGACAGGGAGGGTCACCCCTCCACTTT
D gene: -; J gene: TRBJ1-1; V gene: TRBV4-1; CDR3 length: 15; clone size: -; CDR3 protein: CASSPFVSRNTEAFF; CDR3 DNA: TGCGCCAGCAGCCCTTTCGTGTCCCGGAACACTGAAGCTTTCTTT
D gene: -; J gene: TRBJ2-2; V gene: TRBV5-1; CDR3 length: 13; clone size: -; CDR3 protein: CASSLAYTGELFF; CDR3 DNA: TGCGCCAGCAGCTTGGCTTATACCGGGGAGCTGTTTTTT
D gene: TRBD2; J gene: TRBJ2-3; V gene: TRBV6-4; CDR3 length: 14; clone size: once; CDR3 protein: CASSSGTSTDTQYF; CDR3 DNA: TGTGCCAGCAGTAGCGGGACTAGCACAGATACGCAGTATTTT
D gene: -; J gene: TRBJ1-5; V gene: TRBV28; CDR3 length: 16; clone size: -; CDR3 protein: CASSLRVGVQNQPQHF; CDR3 DNA: TGTGCCAGCAGTTTAAGGGTCGGGGTCCAAAATCAGCCCCAGCATTTT
D gene: -; J gene: TRBJ1-2; V gene: TRBV4-1; CDR3 length: 12; clone size: few; CDR3 protein: CASSQGHYGYTF; CDR3 DNA: TGCGCCAGCAGCCAAGGGCACTATGGCTACACCTTC
D gene: TRBD1; J gene: TRBJ2-2; V gene: TRBV27; CDR3 length: 16; clone size: -; CDR3 protein: CASRYRTGAWTGELFF; CDR3 DNA: TGTGCCAGCAGATATAGGACAGGGGCATGGACCGGGGAGCTGTTTTTT
D gene: -; J gene: TRBJ1-1; V gene: TRBV4-1; CDR3 length: 17; clone size: -; CDR3 protein: CASSQDESGVMNTEAFF; CDR3 DNA: TGCGCCAGCAGCCAAGATGAATCGGGGGTTATGAACACTGAAGCTTTCTTT
D gene: -; J gene: TRBJ2-7; V gene: TRBV7-7; CDR3 length: 14; clone size: -; CDR3 protein: CASSPGGARYEQYF; CDR3 DNA: TGTGCCAGCAGCCCTGGGGGGGCGCGGTACGAGCAGTACTTC
D gene: -; J gene: TRBJ1-5; V gene: TRBV18; CDR3 length: 15; clone size: -; CDR3 protein: CASSRGQEPNQPQHF; CDR3 DNA: TGTGCCAGCTCACGGGGCCAGGAGCCCAATCAGCCCCAGCATTTT
D gene: TRBD1; J gene: TRBJ2-4; V gene: TRBV4-1; CDR3 length: 15; clone size: -; CDR3 protein: CASSHTGTGPNIQYF; CDR3 DNA: TGCGCCAGCAGCCACACCGGGACAGGGCCAAACATTCAGTACTTC
D gene: -; J gene: TRBJ1-2; V gene: TRBV7-2; CDR3 length: 13; clone size: -; CDR3 protein: CASSLAPGDGYTF; CDR3 DNA: TGTGCCAGCAGCTTAGCCCCGGGGGATGGCTACACCTTC
D gene: -; J gene: TRBJ1-1; V gene: TRBV30; CDR3 length: 14; clone size: -; CDR3 protein: CAWSVSLSGAEAFF; CDR3 DNA: TGTGCCTGGAGTGTAAGTTTATCAGGGGCTGAAGCTTTCTTT
D gene: -; J gene: TRBJ2-1; V gene: TRBV27; CDR3 length: 19; clone size: once; CDR3 protein: CASSLAWGSPRTEDNEQFF; CDR3 DNA: TGTGCCAGCAGTTTAGCATGGGGGAGTCCCCGGACAGAAGACAATGAGCAGTTCTTC
D gene: -; J gene: TRBJ2-2; V gene: TRBV5-1; CDR3 length: 14; clone size: -; CDR3 protein: CASSTGQHTGELFF; CDR3 DNA: TGCGCCAGCAGCACGGGACAACACACCGGGGAGCTGTTTTTT
D gene: TRBD1; J gene: TRBJ2-1; V gene: TRBV6-1; CDR3 length: 12; clone size: -; CDR3 protein: CASSEQGDEQFF; CDR3 DNA: TGTGCCAGCAGTGAGCAGGGGGATGAGCAGTTCTTC
D gene: TRBD1; J gene: TRBJ2-4; V gene: TRBV7-2; CDR3 length: 12; clone size: -; CDR3 protein: CASLDRGNIQYF; CDR3 DNA: TGTGCCAGCTTAGACAGGGGAAACATTCAGTACTTC
D gene: -; J gene: TRBJ2-7; V gene: TRBV5-1; CDR3 length: 16; clone size: -; CDR3 protein: CASSFPGQEGPYEQYF; CDR3 DNA: TGCGCCAGCAGCTTCCCCGGACAGGAGGGTCCCTACGAGCAGTACTTC
D gene: -; J gene: TRBJ1-1; V gene: TRBV6-4; CDR3 length: 16; clone size: -; CDR3 protein: CASSDVFRTGSTEAFF; CDR3 DNA: TGTGCCAGCAGTGACGTATTCCGCACAGGGAGCACTGAAGCTTTCTTT